Below, one T cell receptor beta chain is given with its context. Assay: immunoSEQ multiplex PCR; the TCRdb copy retains only in-frame clones and omits some. The sample lists 150,000 to 200,000 clones, 84% seen once, with 2.5% to 3.5% in the top ten. The CDR3 runs 11 residues. After removal of 6 bases from V and 5 bases from J, the junction contained 1 base not matched to a gene. Germline V gene lookup returns CDR1 MNHEY and CDR2 SMNVEV (reference sequence). The data stem from a study of cytomegalovirus exposure and HLA in healthy donors. Study context: The 110 or so validation repertoires used the same platform as the roughly 670 first-cohort repertoires, a later analysis reported.

The receptor was derived from a young woman in good health and CMV-seropositive. V usage is TRBV27 and J usage is TRBJ2-7, with 7 bases fitting TRBD1. The sample consisted of PBMCs. This CDR3 is CASRTGNEQYF. The CDR3 DNA reads TGTGCCAGCAGGACAGGGAACGAGCAGTACTTC.